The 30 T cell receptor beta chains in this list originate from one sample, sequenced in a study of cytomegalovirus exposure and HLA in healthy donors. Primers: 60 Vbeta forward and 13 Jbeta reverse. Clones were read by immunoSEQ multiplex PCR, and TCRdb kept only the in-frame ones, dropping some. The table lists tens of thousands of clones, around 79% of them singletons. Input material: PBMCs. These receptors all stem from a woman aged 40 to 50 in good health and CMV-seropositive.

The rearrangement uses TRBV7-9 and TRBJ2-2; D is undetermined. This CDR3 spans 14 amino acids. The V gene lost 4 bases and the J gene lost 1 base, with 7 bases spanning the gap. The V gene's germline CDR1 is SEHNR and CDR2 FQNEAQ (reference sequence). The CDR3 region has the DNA TGTGCCAGCAGCTCCGTTAAGAACACCGGGGAGCTGTTTTTT. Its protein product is CASSSVKNTGELFF.

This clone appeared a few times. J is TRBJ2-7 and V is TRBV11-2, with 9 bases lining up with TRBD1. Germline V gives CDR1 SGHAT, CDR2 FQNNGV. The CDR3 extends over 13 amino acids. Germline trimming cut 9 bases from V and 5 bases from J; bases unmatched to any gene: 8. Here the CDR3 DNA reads TGTGCCAGAAACAGGGGGCTTACCCACGAGCAGTACTTC. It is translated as CARNRGLTHEQYF.

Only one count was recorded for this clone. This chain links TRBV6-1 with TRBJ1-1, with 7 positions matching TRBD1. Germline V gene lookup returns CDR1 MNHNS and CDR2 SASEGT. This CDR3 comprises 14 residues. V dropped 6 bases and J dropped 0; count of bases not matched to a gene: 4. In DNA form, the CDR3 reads TGTGCCAGCAGGGAGGGACAGATGAACACTGAAGCTTTCTTT. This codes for CASREGQMNTEAFF.

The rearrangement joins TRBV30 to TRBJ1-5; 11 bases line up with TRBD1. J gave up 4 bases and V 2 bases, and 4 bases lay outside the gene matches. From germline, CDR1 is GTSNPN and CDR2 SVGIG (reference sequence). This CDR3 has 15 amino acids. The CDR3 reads CAWSTGTGGNQPQHF. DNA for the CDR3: TGTGCCTGGAGTACCGGGACAGGGGGTAATCAGCCCCAGCATTTT.

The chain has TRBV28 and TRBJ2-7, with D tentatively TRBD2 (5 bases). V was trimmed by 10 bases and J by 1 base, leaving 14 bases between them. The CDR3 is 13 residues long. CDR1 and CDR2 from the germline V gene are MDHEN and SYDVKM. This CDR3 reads CATVETGSYEQYF. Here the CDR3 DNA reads TGTGCCACCGTAGAAACGGGGTCCTACGAGCAGTACTTC.

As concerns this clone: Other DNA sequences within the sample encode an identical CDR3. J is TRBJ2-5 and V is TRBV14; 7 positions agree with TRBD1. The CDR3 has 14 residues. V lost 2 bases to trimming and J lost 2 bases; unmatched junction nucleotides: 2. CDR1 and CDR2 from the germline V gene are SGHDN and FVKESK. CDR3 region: CASSQNRGQETQYF. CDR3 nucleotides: TGTGCCAGCAGCCAAAACAGGGGTCAAGAGACCCAGTACTTC.

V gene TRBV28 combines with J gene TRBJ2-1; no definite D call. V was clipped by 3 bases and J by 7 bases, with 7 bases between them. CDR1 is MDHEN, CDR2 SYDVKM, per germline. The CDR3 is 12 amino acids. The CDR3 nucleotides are TGTGCCAGCAGTTTCCGGGTTAATGAGCAGTTCTTC. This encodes CASSFRVNEQFF.

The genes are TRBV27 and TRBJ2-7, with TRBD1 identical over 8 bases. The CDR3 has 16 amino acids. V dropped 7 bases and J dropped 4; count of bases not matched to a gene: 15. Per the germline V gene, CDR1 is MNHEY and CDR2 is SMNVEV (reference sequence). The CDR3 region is CASTFLGRQGRYEQYF. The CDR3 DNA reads TGTGCCAGCACCTTCCTGGGGAGACAGGGGAGGTACGAGCAGTACTTC.

CDR3: CASTGGQTYEQYF. The CDR3 nucleotides read TGTGCCAGCACCGGGGGACAGACCTACGAGCAGTACTTC. The chain couples TRBV2 to TRBJ2-7; a weak D match, TRBD1 (7 bases). Germline V lookup: CDR1 SNHLY, CDR2 FYNNEI. The CDR3 loop spans 13 amino acids. Trimming removed 7 bases from V and 2 bases from J, with 12 bases in between.

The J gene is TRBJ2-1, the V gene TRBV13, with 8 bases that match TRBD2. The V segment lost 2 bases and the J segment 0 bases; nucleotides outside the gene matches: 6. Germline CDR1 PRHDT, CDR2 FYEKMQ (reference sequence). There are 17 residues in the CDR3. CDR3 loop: CASSLSASGGSYNEQFF. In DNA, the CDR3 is TGTGCCAGCAGCTTATCGGCGAGCGGGGGCTCCTACAATGAGCAGTTCTTC.

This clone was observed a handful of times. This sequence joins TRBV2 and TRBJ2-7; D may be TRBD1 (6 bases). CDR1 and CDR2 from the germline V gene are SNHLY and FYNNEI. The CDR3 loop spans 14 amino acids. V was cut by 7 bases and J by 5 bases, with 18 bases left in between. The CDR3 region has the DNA TGTGCCAGCAACAGGGATTTTGGGAGAAACGAGCAGTACTTC. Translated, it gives CASNRDFGRNEQYF.

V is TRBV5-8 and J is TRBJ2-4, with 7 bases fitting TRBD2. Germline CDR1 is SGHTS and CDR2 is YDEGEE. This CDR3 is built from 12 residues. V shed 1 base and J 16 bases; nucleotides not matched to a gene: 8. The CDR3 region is CASSLSSGGKYF. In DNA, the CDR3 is TGTGCCAGCAGCTTGTCATCCGGGGGGAAATACTTC.

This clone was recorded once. CDR3 bases: TGTGCCACGCAGGGGAGCTCCTACGAGCAGTACTTC. It yields the protein CATQGSSYEQYF. The chain carries TRBV30 and TRBJ2-7; TRBD1 might be the D (6 bases). The germline V gene has CDR1 GTSNPN and CDR2 SVGIG (reference sequence). Trimming cost V 8 bases and J 0 bases, with 11 bases left between them. The CDR3 extends over 12 amino acids.

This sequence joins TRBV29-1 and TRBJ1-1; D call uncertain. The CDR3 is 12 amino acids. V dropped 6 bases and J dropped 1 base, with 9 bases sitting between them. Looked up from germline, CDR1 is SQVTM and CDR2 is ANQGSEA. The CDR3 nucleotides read TGCAGCGTAGGAGGGTGGAACACTGAAGCTTTCTTT. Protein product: CSVGGWNTEAFF.

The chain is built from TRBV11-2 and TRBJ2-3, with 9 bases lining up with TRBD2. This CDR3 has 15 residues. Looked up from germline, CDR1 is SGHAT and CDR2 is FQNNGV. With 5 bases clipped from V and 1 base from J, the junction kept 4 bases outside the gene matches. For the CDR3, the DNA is TGTGCCAGCAGCCGGGGACTAGCAGGCACAGATACGCAGTATTTT. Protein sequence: CASSRGLAGTDTQYF.

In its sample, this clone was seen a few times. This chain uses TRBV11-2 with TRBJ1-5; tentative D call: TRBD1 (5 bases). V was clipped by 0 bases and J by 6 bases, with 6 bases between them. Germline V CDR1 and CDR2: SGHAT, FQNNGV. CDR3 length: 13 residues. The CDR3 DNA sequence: TGTGCCAGCAGCTTAGATCAGGGTCAGCCCCAGCATTTT. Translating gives CASSLDQGQPQHF.

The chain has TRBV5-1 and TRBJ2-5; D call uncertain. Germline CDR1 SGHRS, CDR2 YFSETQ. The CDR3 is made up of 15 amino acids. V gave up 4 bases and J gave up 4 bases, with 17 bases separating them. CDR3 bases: TGCGCCAGCAGCCTTGAAACGGGTTGGAGAGAGACCCAGTACTTC. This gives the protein CASSLETGWRETQYF. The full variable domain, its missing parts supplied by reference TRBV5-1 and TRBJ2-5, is KAGVTQTPRYLIKTRGQQVTLSCSPISGHRSVSWYQQTPGQGLQFLFEYFSETQRNKGNFPGRFSGRQFSNSRSEMNVSTLELGDSALYLCASSLETGWRETQYFGPGTRLLVL.

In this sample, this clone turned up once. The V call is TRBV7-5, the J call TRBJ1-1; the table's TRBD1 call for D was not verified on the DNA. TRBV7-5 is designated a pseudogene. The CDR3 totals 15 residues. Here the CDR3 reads CARSSPTGGNTEAFF. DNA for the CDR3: TGTGCCAGAAGCTCCCCGACAGGGGGGAACACTGAAGCTTTCTTT.

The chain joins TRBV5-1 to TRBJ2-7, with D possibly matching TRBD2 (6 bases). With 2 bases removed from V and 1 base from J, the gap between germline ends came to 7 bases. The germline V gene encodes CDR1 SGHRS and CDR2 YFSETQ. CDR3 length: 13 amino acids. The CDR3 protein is CASSFGTSYEQYF. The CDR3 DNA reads TGCGCCAGCAGCTTCGGGACTTCCTACGAGCAGTACTTC.

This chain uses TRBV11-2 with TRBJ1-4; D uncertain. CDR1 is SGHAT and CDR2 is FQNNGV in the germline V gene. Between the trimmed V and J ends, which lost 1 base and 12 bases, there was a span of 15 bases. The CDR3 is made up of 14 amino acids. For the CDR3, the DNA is TGTGCCAGCAGCTTAGGGGCAGCCCGAAAGGAACTGTTTTTT. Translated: CASSLGAARKELFF. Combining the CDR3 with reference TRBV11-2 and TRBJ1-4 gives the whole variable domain EAGVAQSPRYKIIEKRQSVAFWCNPISGHATLYWYQQILGQGPKLLIQFQNNGVVDDSQLPKDRFSAERLKGVDSTLKIQPAKLEDSAVYLCASSLGAARKELFFGSGTQLSVL.

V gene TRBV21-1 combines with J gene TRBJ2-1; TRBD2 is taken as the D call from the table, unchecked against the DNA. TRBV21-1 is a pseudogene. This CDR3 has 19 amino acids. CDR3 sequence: CASSSRLAGGLSSYNEQFF. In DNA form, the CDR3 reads TGTGCCAGCAGCTCCCGACTAGCGGGGGGGTTGAGCTCCTACAATGAGCAGTTCTTC.

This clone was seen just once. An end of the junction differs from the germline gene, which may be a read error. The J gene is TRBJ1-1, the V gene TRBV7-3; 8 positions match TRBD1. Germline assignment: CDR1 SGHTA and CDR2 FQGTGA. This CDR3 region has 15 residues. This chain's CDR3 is CASSLTGQGYTEAFF. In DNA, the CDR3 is TGTGCCAGCAGCCTAACCGGACAGGGTTACACTGAAGCTTTCTTT.

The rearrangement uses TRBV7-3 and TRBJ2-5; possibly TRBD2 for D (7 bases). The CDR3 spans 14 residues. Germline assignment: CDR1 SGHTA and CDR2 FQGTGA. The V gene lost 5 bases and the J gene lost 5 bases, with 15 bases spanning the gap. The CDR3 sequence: CASSRAGAGETQYF. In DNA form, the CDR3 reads TGTGCCAGCAGCAGGGCGGGGGCAGGGGAGACCCAGTACTTC.

The CDR3 sequence: CASFPPGGRSHNYGYTF. DNA of the CDR3: TGTGCCAGCTTCCCTCCGGGAGGCAGGTCCCATAACTATGGCTACACCTTC. The chain links TRBV18 to TRBJ1-2; D unresolved. CDR1 and CDR2 from the germline V gene are KGHSH and LQKENI. CDR3 length equals 17 residues. V was trimmed by 7 bases and J by 1 base, leaving 22 bases between them.

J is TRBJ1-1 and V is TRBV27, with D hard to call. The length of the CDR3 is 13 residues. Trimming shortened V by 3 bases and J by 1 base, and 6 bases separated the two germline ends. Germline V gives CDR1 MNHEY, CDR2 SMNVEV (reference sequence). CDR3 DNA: TGTGCCAGCAGTTTTGCGTCGAACACTGAAGCTTTCTTT. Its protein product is CASSFASNTEAFF.

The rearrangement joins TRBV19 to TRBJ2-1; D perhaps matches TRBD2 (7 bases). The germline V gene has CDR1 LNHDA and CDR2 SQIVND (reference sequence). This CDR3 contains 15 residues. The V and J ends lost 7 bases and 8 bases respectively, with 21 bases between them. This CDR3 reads CASTTWGRGDDEQFF. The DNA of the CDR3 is TGTGCCAGTACCACTTGGGGGAGGGGGGACGATGAGCAGTTCTTC.

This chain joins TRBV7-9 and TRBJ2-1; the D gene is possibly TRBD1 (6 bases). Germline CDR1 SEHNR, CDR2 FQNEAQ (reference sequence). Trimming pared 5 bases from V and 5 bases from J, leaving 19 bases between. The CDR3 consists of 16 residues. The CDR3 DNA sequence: TGTGCCAGCAGCCCAGCCCTAGGGACACTCAACAATGAGCAGTTCTTC. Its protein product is CASSPALGTLNNEQFF. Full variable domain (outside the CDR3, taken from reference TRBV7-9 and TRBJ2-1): DTGVSQNPRHKITKRGQNVTFRCDPISEHNRLYWYRQTLGQGPEFLTYFQNEAQLEKSRLLSDRFSAERPKGSFSTLEIQRTEQGDSAMYLCASSPALGTLNNEQFFGPGTRLTVL.

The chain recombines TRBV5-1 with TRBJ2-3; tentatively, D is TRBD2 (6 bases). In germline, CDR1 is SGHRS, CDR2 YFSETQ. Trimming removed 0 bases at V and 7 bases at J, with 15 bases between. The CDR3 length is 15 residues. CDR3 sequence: CASSLAVGGSNTQYF. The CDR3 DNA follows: TGCGCCAGCAGCTTGGCCGTCGGGGGTTCGAATACGCAGTATTTT.

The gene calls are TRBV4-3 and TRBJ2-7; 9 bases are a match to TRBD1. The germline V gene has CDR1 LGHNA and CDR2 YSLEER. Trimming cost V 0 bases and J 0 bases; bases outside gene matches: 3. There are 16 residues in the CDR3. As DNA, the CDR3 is TGCGCCAGCAGCCAAGATTGGGGACAGGGCTCCTACGAGCAGTACTTC. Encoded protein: CASSQDWGQGSYEQYF.

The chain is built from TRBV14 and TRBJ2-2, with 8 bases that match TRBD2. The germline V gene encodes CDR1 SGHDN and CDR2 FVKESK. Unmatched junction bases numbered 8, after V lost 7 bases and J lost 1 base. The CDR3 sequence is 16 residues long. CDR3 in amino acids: CASTSLAGGNTGELFF. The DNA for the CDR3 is TGTGCCAGCACGTCCCTGGCGGGGGGGAACACCGGGGAGCTGTTTTTT.